The 30 T cell receptor beta chains presented below share a single source sample, sequenced in a study of T-cell memory formation after mild COVID-19. In TCRdb, the 5' RACE reads were re-called with MiXCR into one record per CDR3 protein. This repertoire shows hundreds of thousands of distinct CDR3 sequences, approximately 24% found once; its top ten account for about 8.7%. The sequencing sample was made of PBMCs or a T cell subset sorted from them (not recorded which). These receptors came from an adult woman who had mild COVID-19 (a few samples of this study predate the infection). Cell type and time point are not known.

This clonotype occurred a few times. CDR3 loop: CASSLALGQNSGANVLTF. The CDR3 DNA is TGTGCCAGCAGTTTAGCACTGGGACAGAACTCTGGGGCCAACGTCCTGACTTTC. The rearrangement links TRBV12-3 or TRBV12-4 to TRBJ2-6, with 7 bases aligning to TRBD1. This CDR3 contains 18 residues. J lost 0 bases, V lost 0 bases, and 5 bases had no gene match.

This clonotype occurred many times. The V gene is TRBV5-1, the J gene TRBJ2-7; either TRBD1 or TRBD2 may supply D (5 bases each). The CDR3 spans 20 residues. Germline CDR1 reads SGHRS; CDR2 reads YFSETQ. Trimming shortened V by 5 bases and J by 2 bases, and 32 bases separated the two germline ends. The CDR3 DNA reads as TGCGCCAGCAGTCACCGCCCGCCTGGGGGTGATACGGGGCTTACCTACGAGCAGTACTTC. This codes for CASSHRPPGGDTGLTYEQYF.

This chain links TRBV10-3 with TRBJ1-2; perhaps TRBD1 as D (6 bases). Deletions cut 5 bases from V and 5 bases from J, with 15 bases between. Germline CDR1 ENHRY, CDR2 SYGVKD. This CDR3 has 14 residues. The CDR3 region has the DNA TGTGCCATCAGTACCGGGGGCAGTTCTTATGGCTACACCTTC. Translation: CAISTGGSSYGYTF.

The chain links TRBV5-1 to TRBJ2-1; D not resolved. The CDR3 runs to 14 residues. CDR1 and CDR2 (germline): SGHRS, YFSETQ. V was trimmed by 0 bases and J by 5 bases, leaving 9 bases between them. In DNA, the CDR3 is TGCGCCAGCAGCTTGGCGGGCCCTCACAATGAGCAGTTCTTC. It specifies CASSLAGPHNEQFF.

The chain recombines TRBV15 with TRBJ2-5; no reliable D call. The V and J ends lost 3 bases and 5 bases respectively, with 13 bases between them. The germline V gene has CDR1 LNHNV and CDR2 YYDKDF (reference sequence). This CDR3 is built from 14 residues. CDR3 residues: CATSRPRVGETQYF. The CDR3 DNA reads as TGTGCCACCAGCAGGCCCCGGGTAGGCGAGACCCAGTACTTC.

The V gene is TRBV5-1, the J gene TRBJ2-2, with 7 bases matching TRBD1. In germline, CDR1 is SGHRS, CDR2 YFSETQ. The ends lost 5 bases at V and 2 bases at J; junction bases unmatched: 6. The CDR3 contains 15 residues. The CDR3: CASSYGDRNTGELFF. CDR3 bases: TGCGCCAGCAGTTATGGGGACAGAAACACCGGGGAGCTGTTTTTT.

This clonotype was seen many times. This chain joins TRBV12-3 or TRBV12-4 and TRBJ2-3; 7 nucleotides match TRBD1. V trimming: 5 bases; J trimming: 2 bases; junction bases outside the gene matches: 4. The CDR3 consists of 14 residues. The CDR3 DNA sequence: TGTGCCAGCAGTCGGGACAGACTCACAGATACGCAGTATTTT. Protein: CASSRDRLTDTQYF.

V and J are TRBV7-2 and TRBJ1-2; D is undetermined. V dropped 5 bases and J dropped 4 bases, with 17 bases sitting between them. The CDR3 has 15 residues. Germline CDR1 is SGHTA and CDR2 is FQGNSA. DNA of the CDR3: TGTGCCAGCAGCCCAGAACGCCGGGGTACCTATGGCTACACCTTC. It translates to CASSPERRGTYGYTF.

In its sample, this clonotype was seen a few times. The rearrangement links TRBV4-1 to TRBJ2-1, with D maybe TRBD2 (5 bases). The germline gives CDR1 MGHRA, CDR2 YSYEKL. The V gene lost 2 bases and the J gene lost 7 bases, with 12 bases spanning the gap. CDR3 length: 14 residues. Here the CDR3 reads CASSQYPAVNEQFF. As DNA, the CDR3 is TGCGCCAGCAGCCAATATCCAGCGGTTAATGAGCAGTTCTTC.

This clonotype was picked up a small number of times. The genes are TRBV20-1 and TRBJ1-4, with TRBD1 matching over 8 bases. This CDR3 spans 15 amino acids. CDR1 is DFQATT, CDR2 SNEGSKA, per germline (reference sequence). Losses at the gene ends were 5 bases for V and 3 bases for J; bases not matched to a gene: 8. This CDR3 is CSAGPTGGSNEKLFF. CDR3 nucleotides: TGCAGTGCTGGACCTACAGGGGGATCTAATGAAAAACTGTTTTTT.

The chain employs TRBV15 and TRBJ2-7, with TRBD1 as a possible D gene (7 bases). Trimming removed 4 bases at V and 5 bases at J, with 21 bases between. The germline gives CDR1 LNHNV, CDR2 YYDKDF (reference sequence). This CDR3 contains 16 residues. CDR3 protein: CATSNRMRTGEDEQYF. The DNA of the CDR3 is TGTGCCACCAGCAATCGCATGAGAACAGGGGAGGACGAGCAGTACTTC.

The chain employs TRBV19 and TRBJ2-7; D might be TRBD2 (6 bases). V was clipped by 0 bases and J by 1 base, with 10 bases between them. This CDR3 region has 15 residues. The germline gives CDR1 LNHDA, CDR2 SQIVND (reference sequence). The CDR3 spells CASSIDQEGSYEQYF. CDR3 bases: TGTGCCAGTAGTATAGATCAGGAGGGATCCTACGAGCAGTACTTC.

This chain connects TRBV5-1 to TRBJ2-3; 7 bases are a match to TRBD1. J lost 5 bases, V lost 6 bases, and 6 bases had no gene match. This CDR3 contains 13 residues. Germline V lookup: CDR1 SGHRS, CDR2 YFSETQ. The CDR3 here is CASNRGQGDTQYF. The DNA of the CDR3 is TGCGCCAGCAATAGGGGGCAAGGAGATACGCAGTATTTT.

The chain links TRBV2 to TRBJ2-1, with TRBD2 matching over 8 bases. The CDR3 has 14 amino acids. V gave up 3 bases and J gave up 6 bases; unmatched junction bases: 4. The germline V gene has CDR1 SNHLY and CDR2 FYNNEI. The CDR3 loop reads CASSDERESNEQFF. As DNA, the CDR3 is TGTGCCAGCAGTGACGAGCGGGAGAGCAATGAGCAGTTCTTC.

The genes are TRBV6-2 or TRBV6-3 and TRBJ2-1; 11 nucleotides align to TRBD2. The ends lost 6 bases at V and 7 bases at J; junction bases unmatched: 11. Germline V CDR1 and CDR2: MNHEY, SVGEGT. The CDR3 consists of 16 residues. The CDR3: CASSRLPTSGRNEQFF. The CDR3 DNA sequence: TGTGCCAGCAGCCGACTCCCCACTAGCGGGAGAAATGAGCAGTTCTTC.

The chain couples TRBV30 to TRBJ2-5; TRBD2 matches 10 bases. V was pared by 2 bases and J by 4 bases, with 7 bases of the junction left unmatched. The length of the CDR3 is 15 residues. Germline V gene sequence: CDR1 GTSNPN, CDR2 SVGIG (reference sequence). CDR3 coding DNA: TGTGCCTGGAGTAAACTAGCGGGACTCGGAGAGACCCAGTACTTC. This sequence encodes CAWSKLAGLGETQYF.

The V call is TRBV4-1, the J call TRBJ2-7; 10 positions match TRBD2. The germline V gene encodes CDR1 MGHRA and CDR2 YSYEKL. The ends lost 0 bases at V and 0 bases at J; junction bases unmatched: 5. The CDR3 has 17 amino acids. CDR3 loop: CASSQDSSGGSSYEQYF. Written as DNA, the CDR3 is TGCGCCAGCAGCCAAGATTCTAGCGGGGGAAGCTCCTACGAGCAGTACTTC.

V and J are TRBV18 and TRBJ1-4; D unclear. CDR3 length equals 14 residues. Trimming took off 3 bases at V and 7 bases at J, with 12 bases between the two ends. Germline CDR1 reads KGHSH; CDR2 reads LQKENI. DNA for the CDR3: TGTGCCAGCTCACCGGGTCACGCCGGTGAAAAACTGTTTTTT. Residues: CASSPGHAGEKLFF.

The chain employs TRBV5-1 and TRBJ2-1, with 7 bases lining up with TRBD2. Trimming at V came to 5 bases and at J to 0 bases, leaving 5 bases not matched to a gene. CDR1 and CDR2 from the germline V gene are SGHRS and YFSETQ. This CDR3 comprises 15 residues. The DNA of the CDR3 is TGCGCCAGCAGTGGGCGGGAGAGCTCCTACAATGAGCAGTTCTTC. Protein: CASSGRESSYNEQFF.

This clonotype came up a few times. J is TRBJ1-5 and V is TRBV12-3 or TRBV12-4, with TRBD1 matching 9 bases. CDR3 length: 15 residues. The J segment lost 7 bases and the V segment lost 5 bases, leaving 9 bases of the junction unmatched. The CDR3 protein is CASSPQQGAGQPQHF. Here the CDR3 DNA reads TGTGCCAGCAGTCCTCAACAGGGGGCCGGGCAGCCCCAGCATTTT.

The chain has TRBV6-1 and TRBJ1-5; perhaps TRBD1 as D (5 bases). Germline V gene data show CDR1 as MNHNS and CDR2 as SASEGT. V gave up 1 base and J gave up 1 base, with 8 bases separating them. There are 15 residues in the CDR3. This CDR3 reads CASSEVWGSNQPQHF. CDR3 bases: TGTGCCAGCAGTGAAGTTTGGGGGAGCAATCAGCCCCAGCATTTT.

This clonotype has a handful of counts. The genes are TRBV4-2 and TRBJ2-1; D remains ambiguous. V was pared by 0 bases and J by 0 bases, with 9 bases between. The CDR3 is made up of 16 amino acids. The V gene's germline CDR1 is LGHNA and CDR2 YNFKEQ. CDR3 in amino acids: CASSQEGSTSYNEQFF. CDR3 sequence (DNA): TGTGCCAGCAGCCAAGAGGGATCTACCTCCTACAATGAGCAGTTCTTC.

This chain joins TRBV12-3 or TRBV12-4 and TRBJ2-5, with D maybe TRBD2 (6 bases). The CDR3 is 13 amino acids. Trimming shortened V by 4 bases and J by 7 bases, and 13 bases separated the two germline ends. For the CDR3, the DNA is TGTGCCAGCAGTTCGTACCAGGGAGGGACCCAGTACTTC. This sequence encodes CASSSYQGGTQYF.

The sample holds a few counts of this clonotype. The CDR3 reads CAERARGGQETQYF. DNA of the CDR3: TGTGCCGAAAGGGCTAGGGGGGGCCAAGAGACCCAGTACTTC. This sequence joins TRBV7-2 and TRBJ2-5, with a tentative D call TRBD2 (7 bases). This CDR3 is built from 14 residues. V was clipped by 11 bases and J by 1 base, with 17 bases between them. Germline V gene lookup returns CDR1 SGHTA and CDR2 FQGNSA.

The rearrangement uses TRBV6-2 or TRBV6-3 and TRBJ1-3; TRBD1 matches at 7 bases. Germline CDR1 reads MNHEY; CDR2 reads SVGEGT. V shed 5 bases, J shed 3 bases, and the junction held 13 bases outside the gene matches. The CDR3 length is 17 residues. The DNA for the CDR3 is TGTGCCAGCAGTCTCGTGGACAGGCGGCGTCGTGGAAACACCATATATTTT. It yields the protein CASSLVDRRRRGNTIYF.

This clonotype was recorded a few times. The CDR3 bases are TGCAGTGCTAGAGTTCCCGGTGCTAATGAAAAACTGTTTTTT. It specifies CSARVPGANEKLFF. This sequence joins TRBV20-1 and TRBJ1-4; D call uncertain. The CDR3 length is 14 residues. With 1 base removed from V and 3 bases from J, the gap between germline ends came to 9 bases. Germline loops: CDR1 DFQATT, CDR2 SNEGSKA (reference sequence).

The chain carries TRBV29-1 and TRBJ1-3; D is ambiguous. The CDR3 consists of 11 residues. V lost 3 bases and J 7 bases, leaving 7 bases between the germline ends. In germline, CDR1 is SQVTM, CDR2 ANQGSEA. CDR3 sequence reads: CSVDVWNTIYF. The CDR3 DNA reads TGCAGCGTTGATGTTTGGAACACCATATATTTT.

V and J are TRBV28 and TRBJ2-7; D unresolved. The V gene lost 3 bases and the J gene lost 4 bases, with 13 bases spanning the gap. The CDR3 sequence is 14 residues long. In germline, CDR1 is MDHEN, CDR2 SYDVKM. CDR3 amino acids: CASSFQLFPYEQYF. The DNA for the CDR3 is TGTGCCAGCAGTTTTCAGTTGTTTCCGTACGAGCAGTACTTC.

This clonotype was seen a handful of times. The rearrangement links TRBV12-3 or TRBV12-4 to TRBJ2-5, with TRBD1 matching 10 bases. The CDR3 is 15 amino acids. V lost 6 bases, J lost 4 bases, and 8 bases stayed unmatched. The CDR3 is CASRGGQGNRETQYF. The CDR3, as DNA: TGTGCCAGCAGGGGGGGACAGGGGAATCGAGAGACCCAGTACTTC.

This rearrangement joins TRBV7-3 to TRBJ2-1; 14 positions match TRBD2. The CDR3 totals 16 residues. The germline V gene encodes CDR1 SGHTA and CDR2 FQGTGA. J was trimmed by 8 bases and V by 4 bases; bases with no gene match: 7. The CDR3 coding sequence is TGTGCCAGCAGCTCGACCGGGACTAGCGGGAGTTATGAGCAGTTCTTC. Its translation is CASSSTGTSGSYEQFF.